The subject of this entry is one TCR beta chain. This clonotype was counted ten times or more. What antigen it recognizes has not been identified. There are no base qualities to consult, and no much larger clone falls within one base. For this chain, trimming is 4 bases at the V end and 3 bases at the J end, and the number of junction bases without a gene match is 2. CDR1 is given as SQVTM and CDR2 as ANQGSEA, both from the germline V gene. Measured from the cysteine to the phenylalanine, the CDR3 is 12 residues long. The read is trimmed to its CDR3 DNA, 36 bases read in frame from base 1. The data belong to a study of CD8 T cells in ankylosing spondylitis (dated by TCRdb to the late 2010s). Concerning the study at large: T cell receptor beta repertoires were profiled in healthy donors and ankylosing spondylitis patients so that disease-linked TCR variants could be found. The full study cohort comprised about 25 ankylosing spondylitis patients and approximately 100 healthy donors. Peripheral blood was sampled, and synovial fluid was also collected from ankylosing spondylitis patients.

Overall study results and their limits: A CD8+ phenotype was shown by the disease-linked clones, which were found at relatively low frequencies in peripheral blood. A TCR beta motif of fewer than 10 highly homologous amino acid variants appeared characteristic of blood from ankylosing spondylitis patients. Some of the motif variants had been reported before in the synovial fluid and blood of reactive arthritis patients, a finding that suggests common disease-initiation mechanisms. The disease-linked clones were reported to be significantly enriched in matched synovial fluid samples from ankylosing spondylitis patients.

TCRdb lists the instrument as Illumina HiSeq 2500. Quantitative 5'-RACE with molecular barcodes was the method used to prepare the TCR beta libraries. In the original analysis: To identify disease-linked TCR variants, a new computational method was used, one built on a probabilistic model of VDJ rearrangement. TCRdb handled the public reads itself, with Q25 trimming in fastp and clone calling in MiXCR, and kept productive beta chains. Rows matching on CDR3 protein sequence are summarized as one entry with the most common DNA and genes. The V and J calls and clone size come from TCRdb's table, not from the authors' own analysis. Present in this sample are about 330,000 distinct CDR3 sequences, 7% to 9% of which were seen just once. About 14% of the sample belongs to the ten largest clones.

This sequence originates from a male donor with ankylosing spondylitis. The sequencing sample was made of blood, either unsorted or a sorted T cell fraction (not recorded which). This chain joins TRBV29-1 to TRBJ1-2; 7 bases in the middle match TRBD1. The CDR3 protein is CSVAQGDYGYTF. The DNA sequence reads TGCAGCGTTGCGCAGGGGGACTATGGCTACACCTTC.